This TCR beta chain was documented in a study of OX40 agonist ivuxolimab in advanced cancers. Study details: Patients were treated with intravenous ivuxolimab, dosed at 0.01 to 10 mg/kg and infused every 2 weeks. The study, taken as a whole, reports: In a subset of nonresponders, normalized T-cell clonal expansion was also low. Blood T cells, both CD4+ and CD8+, expanded clonally by week 6 at 0.1 to 3.0 mg/kg.

Only in-frame clones appear in the TCRdb table, and some are missing; sequencing was by immunoSEQ multiplex PCR. The table has roughly 70,000 clones, around 85% seen once. Comments on this clone: Its antigen is currently unknown.

CDR1 and CDR2 from the germline V gene are ENHRY and SYGVKD. V was pared by 8 bases and J by 4 bases, with 4 bases of the junction left unmatched. This CDR3 is 13 amino acids long. Sequenced here: CD4+ or CD8+ T cells sorted from blood, sampled in a trial of the OX40 agonist ivuxolimab. This receptor was obtained from an adult with an advanced solid tumor such as melanoma, head and neck, liver or kidney cancer. The rearrangement links TRBV10-3 to TRBJ2-5; 10 positions agree with TRBD2. The CDR3 here is CAIGSSGGETQYF. CDR3 nucleotides: TGTGCCATCGGGTCTAGCGGGGGAGAGACCCAGTACTTC.